A selection of T cell receptor beta chains follows, all from one sample in a study of T cells after yellow fever vaccination. TCRdb analysed the 5' RACE reads with MiXCR anew, one entry per CDR3 protein. The sample lists roughly 320,000 distinct CDR3 sequences, around 10% occurring once. The material was CD4+ T cells sorted from PBMCs, obtained 45 days after the yellow fever booster vaccination. The receptors stem from a man aged 18 to 29 who received the YFV17D yellow fever vaccine. Each CDR3 is given without its conserved first and last residue. The order of the fields is J gene, V gene, CDR3 protein.

j_gene: TRBJ1-1
v_gene: TRBV12-3/TRBV12-4
CDR3aa: ASSLWGEGTEAF

j_gene: TRBJ2-3
v_gene: TRBV29-1
CDR3aa: SGTKSRGTDTQY

j_gene: TRBJ2-7
v_gene: TRBV20-1
CDR3aa: SARDFISRLEEQY

j_gene: TRBJ1-3
v_gene: TRBV7-9
CDR3aa: ASSLDRGVTGNTIY

j_gene: TRBJ2-2
v_gene: TRBV5-1
CDR3aa: ASRGIAGVTGELF

j_gene: TRBJ2-3
v_gene: TRBV19
CDR3aa: ASSSAHPSDTQY

j_gene: TRBJ2-7
v_gene: TRBV6-5
CDR3aa: ASTRRGRVGYEQY

j_gene: TRBJ2-7
v_gene: TRBV2
CDR3aa: ASSVQGEVPYEQY

j_gene: TRBJ2-2
v_gene: TRBV5-1
CDR3aa: ASTPRQGPDGELF

j_gene: TRBJ1-2
v_gene: TRBV29-1
CDR3aa: SVGGEMGYT

j_gene: TRBJ2-3
v_gene: TRBV4-3
CDR3aa: ASSPGGPRDTQY

j_gene: TRBJ2-1
v_gene: TRBV6-2/TRBV6-3
CDR3aa: ASSYVLAGMNEQF

j_gene: TRBJ2-2
v_gene: TRBV5-1
CDR3aa: ASKTSGGTGELF

j_gene: TRBJ2-1
v_gene: TRBV20-1
CDR3aa: SAPPAGTYNEQF

j_gene: TRBJ1-1
v_gene: TRBV2
CDR3aa: ATTPEGPTEAF

j_gene: TRBJ2-5
v_gene: TRBV7-7
CDR3aa: ASSRTGYQETQY

j_gene: TRBJ2-1
v_gene: TRBV30
CDR3aa: AWSGTAYNEQF

j_gene: TRBJ1-1
v_gene: TRBV29-1
CDR3aa: SVEDDEKNTEAF

j_gene: TRBJ1-6
v_gene: TRBV18
CDR3aa: ASSPDRGGLWSSPLH

j_gene: TRBJ1-2
v_gene: TRBV7-2
CDR3aa: ASSLERTEYGYT

j_gene: TRBJ1-6
v_gene: TRBV11-2
CDR3aa: ASSFWDRSGASPLH

j_gene: TRBJ2-7
v_gene: TRBV9
CDR3aa: ASTGAATEEQY

j_gene: TRBJ1-5
v_gene: TRBV7-2
CDR3aa: ASSPPGTLNQPQH

j_gene: TRBJ2-1
v_gene: TRBV9
CDR3aa: ASSDLRTGSVGEQF

j_gene: TRBJ2-1
v_gene: TRBV7-3
CDR3aa: ASGGNNEQF

j_gene: TRBJ1-1
v_gene: TRBV6-6
CDR3aa: ASNEPGQEPLQPLTEAF

j_gene: TRBJ2-4
v_gene: TRBV5-1
CDR3aa: ASSWDQGAKNIQY

j_gene: TRBJ2-2
v_gene: TRBV7-8
CDR3aa: ASSSGTSGGRNTGELF

j_gene: TRBJ2-2
v_gene: TRBV11-3
CDR3aa: ASSPRTGSTGELF

j_gene: TRBJ1-3
v_gene: TRBV18
CDR3aa: ASSPPLRYSGNTIY

j_gene: TRBJ1-1
v_gene: TRBV27
CDR3aa: ASSSGRRTQAF

j_gene: TRBJ2-1
v_gene: TRBV29-1
CDR3aa: SVNDNEQF

j_gene: TRBJ2-7
v_gene: TRBV20-1
CDR3aa: SARDSQERDGLPYEQY

j_gene: TRBJ2-5
v_gene: TRBV5-1
CDR3aa: ASSLEYQETQY

j_gene: TRBJ2-3
v_gene: TRBV7-2
CDR3aa: ASSLSRGVDTQY

j_gene: TRBJ2-3
v_gene: TRBV27
CDR3aa: ASSLTGGRPDTQY

j_gene: TRBJ1-3
v_gene: TRBV6-5
CDR3aa: ASGTSGNTIY

j_gene: TRBJ1-5
v_gene: TRBV6-2/TRBV6-3
CDR3aa: ASSPYPTGGDQPQH

j_gene: TRBJ2-3
v_gene: TRBV28
CDR3aa: ASSTSGLGGDTQY

j_gene: TRBJ2-1
v_gene: TRBV7-9
CDR3aa: ASSLSGASHNEQF

j_gene: TRBJ2-7
v_gene: TRBV29-1
CDR3aa: SVIGQGPRIYEQY

j_gene: TRBJ1-2
v_gene: TRBV7-9
CDR3aa: ASSPGGVDYGYT

j_gene: TRBJ2-1
v_gene: TRBV30
CDR3aa: AWSVRGGEQF

j_gene: TRBJ2-3
v_gene: TRBV28
CDR3aa: ASRYGDRGGTNTQY

j_gene: TRBJ1-2
v_gene: TRBV6-5
CDR3aa: ASSLYTGTPNAYT

j_gene: TRBJ2-1
v_gene: TRBV19
CDR3aa: ASSSPPGGPGEQF

j_gene: TRBJ2-1
v_gene: TRBV27
CDR3aa: ASSTSGHGQF

j_gene: TRBJ2-3
v_gene: TRBV24-1
CDR3aa: ATSPASGSTDTQY

j_gene: TRBJ1-2
v_gene: TRBV6-5
CDR3aa: ASTYGAGTAYGYT

j_gene: TRBJ2-5
v_gene: TRBV7-9
CDR3aa: ASSPGQGLLTQY

j_gene: TRBJ2-7
v_gene: TRBV9
CDR3aa: ASSATGIPYEQY

j_gene: TRBJ2-1
v_gene: TRBV7-2
CDR3aa: ASSSGLAGGVDEQF

j_gene: TRBJ1-5
v_gene: TRBV5-6
CDR3aa: ASSLWAAFSNQPQH

j_gene: TRBJ2-7
v_gene: TRBV10-3
CDR3aa: AIRTGGEQY